The rows below give T cell receptor beta chains drawn from one sample of a study of response to subunit inactivated influenza vaccine. TCRdb used MiXCR to reprocess the RT-PCR reads, holding one entry per CDR3 protein. This table holds fewer than 550,000 distinct CDR3 sequences, about 25% found once. The sample here was CD4+ T cells sorted from PBMCs, taken 4 to 6 days after vaccination. The source of these receptors is a man aged 45-65 years who received an inactivated influenza vaccine. Both conserved end residues are part of each CDR3. Fields, in order: V gene, J gene, CDR3 protein.

TRBV20-1	TRBJ1-5	CSASDSGGINQPQHF
TRBV20-1	TRBJ2-7	CSARAHGTGQGEQYF
TRBV27	TRBJ2-3	CASRRRGITDTQYF
TRBV15	TRBJ2-2	CATSRPQVTWELFF
TRBV10-3	TRBJ2-5	CAIFRDRAYQETQYF
TRBV4-2	TRBJ1-2	CASSQVGREYGYTF
TRBV20-1	TRBJ2-3	CSARDGAGSDTQYF
TRBV4-2	TRBJ2-1	CASSQDHGGSYNEQFF
TRBV4-2	TRBJ2-3	CASSQVRGGSVSTDTQYF
TRBV6-2/TRBV6-3	TRBJ2-3	CASSFLAGEGSQYF
TRBV6-2/TRBV6-3	TRBJ2-1	CASSYLYEQFF
TRBV18	TRBJ2-7	CASSPPTGQGSYEQYF
TRBV20-1	TRBJ2-1	CSAVLAAKGNEQFF
TRBV20-1	TRBJ2-3	CSVSPSGPDTQYF
TRBV28	TRBJ2-7	CASSPPRLTSGSYEQYF
TRBV20-1	TRBJ1-1	CSASRTANTEAFF
TRBV12-3/TRBV12-4	TRBJ2-5	CASSRRQDRRETQYF
TRBV4-3	TRBJ1-3	CASSPRLGGGSGNTIYF
TRBV4-3	TRBJ2-3	CASSQDFGTGYSTDTQYF
TRBV4-3	TRBJ2-1	CASSPEYRTRTSGTGEQFF
TRBV29-1	TRBJ2-7	CSVANPTGGREQYF
TRBV5-1	TRBJ2-7	CASSTGRYEQYF
TRBV20-1	TRBJ2-7	CSARDATGYNYEQYF
TRBV6-2/TRBV6-3	TRBJ2-2	CATRTGGNTGELFF
TRBV29-1	TRBJ2-1	CSGTLAAGFGNEQFF
TRBV3-1	TRBJ1-5	CASSLTLGGNQPQHF
TRBV6-1	TRBJ2-5	CASSPGTYF
TRBV29-1	TRBJ2-2	CSVAGLRNTGELFF
TRBV6-1	TRBJ1-5	CASRQGLHSNQPQHF
TRBV15	TRBJ2-1	CATSRERGRWLNEQFF
TRBV7-9	TRBJ2-5	CASSLRGQGSETQYF
TRBV25-1	TRBJ1-5	CASSESGVLTQPQHF
TRBV12-3/TRBV12-4	TRBJ2-3	CASSSRGLSTDTQYF
TRBV6-2/TRBV6-3	TRBJ2-5	CASSPIRTGRTRETQYF
TRBV3-1	TRBJ2-5	CASSLTTGSARTQYF
TRBV29-1	TRBJ2-3	CSAVTGASTDTQYF
TRBV7-9	TRBJ2-7	CASSLALSGGSYEQYF
TRBV20-1	TRBJ2-3	CSARLVWDTDTQYF
TRBV20-1	TRBJ2-1	CSARIPGLAYHNEQFF
TRBV4-1	TRBJ2-5	CASSQYRVMETQYF
TRBV20-1	TRBJ1-3	CSAISTENTIYF
TRBV27	TRBJ2-3	CASGWDRVDTQYF
TRBV20-1	TRBJ2-3	CSARGWESPDTQYF
TRBV7-8	TRBJ2-5	CASSLGVSQAQYF